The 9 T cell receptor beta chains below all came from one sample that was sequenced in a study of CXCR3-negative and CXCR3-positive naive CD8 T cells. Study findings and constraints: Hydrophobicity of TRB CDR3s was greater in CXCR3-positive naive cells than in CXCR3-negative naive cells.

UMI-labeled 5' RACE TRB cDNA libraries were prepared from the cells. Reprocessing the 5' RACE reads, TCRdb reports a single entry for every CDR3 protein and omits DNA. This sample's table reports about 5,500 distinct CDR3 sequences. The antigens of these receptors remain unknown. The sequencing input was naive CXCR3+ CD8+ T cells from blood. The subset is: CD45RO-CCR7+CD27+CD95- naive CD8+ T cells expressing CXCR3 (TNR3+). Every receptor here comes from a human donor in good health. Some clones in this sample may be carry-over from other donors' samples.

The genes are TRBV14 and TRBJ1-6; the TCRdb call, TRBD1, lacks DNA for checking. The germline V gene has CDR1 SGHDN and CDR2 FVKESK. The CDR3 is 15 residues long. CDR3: CASSPTSGGHSPLHF.

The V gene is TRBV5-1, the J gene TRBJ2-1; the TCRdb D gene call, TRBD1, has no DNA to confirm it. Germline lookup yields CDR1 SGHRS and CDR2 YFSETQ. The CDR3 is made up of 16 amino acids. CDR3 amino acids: CASSFMAPNSYNEQFF.

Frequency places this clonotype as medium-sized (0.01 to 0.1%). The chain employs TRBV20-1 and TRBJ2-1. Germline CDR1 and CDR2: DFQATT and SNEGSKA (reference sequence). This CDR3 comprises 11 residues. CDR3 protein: CSALRYNEQFF.

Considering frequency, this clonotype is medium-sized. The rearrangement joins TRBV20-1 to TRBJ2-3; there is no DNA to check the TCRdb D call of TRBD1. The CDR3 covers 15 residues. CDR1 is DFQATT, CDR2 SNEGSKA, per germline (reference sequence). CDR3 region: CSALRTGEVTDTQYF.

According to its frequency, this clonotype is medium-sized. The CDR3 loop is CASSLNRARDLSYEQYF. This rearrangement joins TRBV7-2 to TRBJ2-7; lacking DNA, the TRBD1 call made by TCRdb goes unchecked. Germline lookup yields CDR1 SGHTA and CDR2 FQGNSA. The CDR3 has 17 amino acids.

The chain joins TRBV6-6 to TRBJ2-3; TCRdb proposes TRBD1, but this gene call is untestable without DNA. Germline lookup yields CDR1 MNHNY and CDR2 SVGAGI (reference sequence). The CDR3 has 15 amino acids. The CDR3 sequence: CASSYVGGGPDTQYF.

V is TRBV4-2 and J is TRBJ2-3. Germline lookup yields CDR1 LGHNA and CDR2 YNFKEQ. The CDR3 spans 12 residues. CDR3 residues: CASSQEGNTQYF.

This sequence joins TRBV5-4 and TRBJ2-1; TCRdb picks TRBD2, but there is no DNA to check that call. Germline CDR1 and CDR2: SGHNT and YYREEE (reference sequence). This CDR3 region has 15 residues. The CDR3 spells CASSLGLEGRDEQFF. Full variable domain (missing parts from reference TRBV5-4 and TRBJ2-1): ETGVTQSPTHLIKTRGQQVTLRCSSQSGHNTVSWYQQALGQGPQFIFQYYREEENGRGNFPPRFSGLQFPNYSSELNVNALELDDSALYLCASSLGLEGRDEQFFGPGTRLTVL.

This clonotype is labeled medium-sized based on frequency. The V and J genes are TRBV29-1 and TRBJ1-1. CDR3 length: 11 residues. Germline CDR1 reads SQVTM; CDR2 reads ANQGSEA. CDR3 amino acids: CSALENTEAFF.